This T cell receptor (beta chain) was identified during a study of cytomegalovirus exposure and HLA in healthy donors. PCR was performed using 60 Vbeta and 13 Jbeta primers. Produced via immunoSEQ multiplex PCR; TCRdb's table is partial and in-frame only. In all, the sample yields around 210,000 clones. Trimming removed 0 bases at V and 7 bases at J, with 16 bases between. In germline, CDR1 is MNHEY, CDR2 SVGAGI. The CDR3 contains 15 residues. The source is a woman in her 30s in good health and CMV-seropositive. The specimen sequenced was PBMCs. The chain employs TRBV6-5 and TRBJ2-7, with D maybe TRBD2 (5 bases). CDR3 protein: CASSYSGAETWEQYF. The CDR3 DNA reads TGTGCCAGCAGTTACTCGGGAGCTGAAACCTGGGAGCAGTACTTC.